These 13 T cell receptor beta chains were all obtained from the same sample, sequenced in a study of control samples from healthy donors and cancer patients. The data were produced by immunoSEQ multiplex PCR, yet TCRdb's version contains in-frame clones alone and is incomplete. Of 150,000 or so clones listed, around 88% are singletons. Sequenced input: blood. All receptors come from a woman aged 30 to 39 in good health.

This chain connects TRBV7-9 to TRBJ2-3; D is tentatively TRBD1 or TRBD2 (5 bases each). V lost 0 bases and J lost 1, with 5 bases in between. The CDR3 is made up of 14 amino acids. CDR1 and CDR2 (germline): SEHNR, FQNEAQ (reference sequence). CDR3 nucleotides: TGTGCCAGCAGCTTAGCGGGGGGCACAGATACGCAGTATTTT. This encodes CASSLAGGTDTQYF.

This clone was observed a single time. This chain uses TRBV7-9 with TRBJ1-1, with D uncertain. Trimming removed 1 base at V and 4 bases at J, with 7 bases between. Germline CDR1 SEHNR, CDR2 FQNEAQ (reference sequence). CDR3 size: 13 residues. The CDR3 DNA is TGTGCCAGCAGCTTAGGGGATTTCACTGAAGCTTTCTTT. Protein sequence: CASSLGDFTEAFF. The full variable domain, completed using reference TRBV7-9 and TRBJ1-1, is DTGVSQNPRHKITKRGQNVTFRCDPISEHNRLYWYRQTLGQGPEFLTYFQNEAQLEKSRLLSDRFSAERPKGSFSTLEIQRTEQGDSAMYLCASSLGDFTEAFFGQGTRLTVV.

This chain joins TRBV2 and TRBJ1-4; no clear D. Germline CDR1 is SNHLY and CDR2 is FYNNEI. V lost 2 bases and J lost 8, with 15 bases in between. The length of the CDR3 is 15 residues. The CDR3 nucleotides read TGTGCCAGCAGTGAACGCACCTCAGGAGAAGAAAAACTGTTTTTT. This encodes CASSERTSGEEKLFF. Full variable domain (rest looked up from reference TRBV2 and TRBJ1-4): EPEVTQTPSHQVTQMGQEVILRCVPISNHLYFYWYRQILGQKVEFLVSFYNNEISEKSEIFDDQFSVERPDGSNFTLKIRSTKLEDSAMYFCASSERTSGEEKLFFGSGTQLSVL.

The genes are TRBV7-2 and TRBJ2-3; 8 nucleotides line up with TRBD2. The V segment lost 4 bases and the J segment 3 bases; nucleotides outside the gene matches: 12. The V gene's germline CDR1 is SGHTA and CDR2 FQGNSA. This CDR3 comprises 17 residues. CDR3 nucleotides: TGTGCCAGCAGCTCCCGGTGGGGACTAGTGGGAACAGATACGCAGTATTTT. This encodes CASSSRWGLVGTDTQYF. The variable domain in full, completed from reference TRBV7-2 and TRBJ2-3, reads GAGVSQSPSNKVTEKGKDVELRCDPISGHTALYWYRQSLGQGLEFLIYFQGNSAPDKSGLPSDRFSAERTGGSVSTLTIQRTQQEDSAVYLCASSSRWGLVGTDTQYFGPGTRLTVL.

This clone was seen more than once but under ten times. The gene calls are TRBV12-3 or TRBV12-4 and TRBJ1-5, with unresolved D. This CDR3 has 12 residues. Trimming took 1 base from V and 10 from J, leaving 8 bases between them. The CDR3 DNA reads TGTGCCAGCAGTTTAGGCAACCTTCCCCAGCATTTT. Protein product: CASSLGNLPQHF.

The CDR3: CASSLGGLHRTYEQYF. The CDR3 DNA reads as TGTGCCAGCAGCTTAGGGGGATTACATAGGACATACGAGCAGTACTTC. This rearrangement joins TRBV7-2 to TRBJ2-7, with D perhaps matching TRBD1 (5 bases). The germline CDR1 and CDR2 sequences are SGHTA and FQGNSA. The germline V and J ends were trimmed by 1 base and 4 bases, with 17 bases remaining between them. The CDR3 is 16 residues long.

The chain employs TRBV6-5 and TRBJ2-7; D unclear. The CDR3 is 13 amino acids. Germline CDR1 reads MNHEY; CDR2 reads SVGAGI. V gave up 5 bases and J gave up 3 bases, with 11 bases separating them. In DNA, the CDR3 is TGTGCCAGCAGTCCCCAGGACGGCTACGAGCAGTACTTC. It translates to CASSPQDGYEQYF.

The CDR3 nucleotides read TGTGCCATCAGTGAGTCGAGGGGGTTGGAGACCCAGTACTTC. Protein: CAISESRGLETQYF. V is TRBV10-3 and J is TRBJ2-5; D might be TRBD1 (6 bases). V lost 0 bases, J lost 5 bases, and 10 bases lay in between. CDR1 is ENHRY and CDR2 is SYGVKD in the germline V gene. The CDR3 loop spans 14 amino acids.

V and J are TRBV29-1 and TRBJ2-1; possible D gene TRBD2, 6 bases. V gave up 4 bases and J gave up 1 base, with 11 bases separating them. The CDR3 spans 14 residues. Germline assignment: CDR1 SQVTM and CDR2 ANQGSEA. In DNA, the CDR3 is TGCAGCGTTGCGGGGGAGATTTCCTACAATGAGCAGTTCTTC. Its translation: CSVAGEISYNEQFF.

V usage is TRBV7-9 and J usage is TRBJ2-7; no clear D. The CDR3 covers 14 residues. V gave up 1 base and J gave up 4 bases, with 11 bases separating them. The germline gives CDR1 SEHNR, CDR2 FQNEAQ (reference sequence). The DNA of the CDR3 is TGTGCCAGCAGCTTAGGTGGATATCCGTACGAGCAGTACTTC. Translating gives CASSLGGYPYEQYF.

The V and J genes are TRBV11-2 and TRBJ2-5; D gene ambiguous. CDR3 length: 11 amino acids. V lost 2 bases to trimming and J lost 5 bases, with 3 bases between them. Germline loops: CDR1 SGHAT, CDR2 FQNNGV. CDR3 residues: CASSLWETQYF. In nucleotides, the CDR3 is TGTGCCAGCAGCTTATGGGAGACCCAGTACTTC.

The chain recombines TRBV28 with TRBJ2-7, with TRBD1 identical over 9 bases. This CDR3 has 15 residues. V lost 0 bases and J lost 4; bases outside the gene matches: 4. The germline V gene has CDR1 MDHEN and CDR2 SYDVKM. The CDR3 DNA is TGTGCCAGCAGTTTATGGGGACAGGGACGGTACGAGCAGTACTTC. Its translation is CASSLWGQGRYEQYF.

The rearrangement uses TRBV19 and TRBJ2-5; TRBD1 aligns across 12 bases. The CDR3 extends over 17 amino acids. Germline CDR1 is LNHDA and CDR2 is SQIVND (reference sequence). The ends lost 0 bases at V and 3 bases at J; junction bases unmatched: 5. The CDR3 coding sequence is TGTGCCAGTAGTATAGATCCGGGACAGGGGGCGGAAGAGACCCAGTACTTC. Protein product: CASSIDPGQGAEETQYF.